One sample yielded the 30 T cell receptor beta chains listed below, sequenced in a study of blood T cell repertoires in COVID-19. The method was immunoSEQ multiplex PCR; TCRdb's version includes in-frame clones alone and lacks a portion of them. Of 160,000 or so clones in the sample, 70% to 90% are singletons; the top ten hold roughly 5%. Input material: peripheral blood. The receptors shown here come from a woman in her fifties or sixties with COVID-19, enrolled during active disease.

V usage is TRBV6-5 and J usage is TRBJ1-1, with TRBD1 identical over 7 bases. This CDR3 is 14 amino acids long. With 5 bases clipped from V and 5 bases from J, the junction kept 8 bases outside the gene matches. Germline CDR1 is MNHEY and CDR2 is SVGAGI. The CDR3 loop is CASSQMTGLTEAFF. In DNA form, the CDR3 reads TGTGCCAGCAGTCAGATGACAGGGCTTACTGAAGCTTTCTTT.

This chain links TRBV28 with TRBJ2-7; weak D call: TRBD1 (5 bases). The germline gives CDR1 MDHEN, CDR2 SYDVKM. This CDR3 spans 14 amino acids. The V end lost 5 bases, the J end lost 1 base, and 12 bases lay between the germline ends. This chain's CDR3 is CASSGALVSYEQYF. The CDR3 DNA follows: TGTGCCAGCAGTGGGGCTTTGGTATCCTACGAGCAGTACTTC. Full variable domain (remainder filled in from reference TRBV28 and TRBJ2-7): DVKVTQSSRYLVKRTGEKVFLECVQDMDHENMFWYRQDPGLGLRLIYFSYDVKMKEKGDIPEGYSVSREKKERFSLILESASTNQTSMYLCASSGALVSYEQYFGPGTRLTVT.

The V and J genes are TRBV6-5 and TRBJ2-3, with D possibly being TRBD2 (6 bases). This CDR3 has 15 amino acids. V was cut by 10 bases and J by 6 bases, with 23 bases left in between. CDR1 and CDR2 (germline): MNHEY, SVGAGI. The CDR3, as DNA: TGTGCCACCCAAGAGGAGGAGGGACTGCGGGATACGCAGTATTTT. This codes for CATQEEEGLRDTQYF.

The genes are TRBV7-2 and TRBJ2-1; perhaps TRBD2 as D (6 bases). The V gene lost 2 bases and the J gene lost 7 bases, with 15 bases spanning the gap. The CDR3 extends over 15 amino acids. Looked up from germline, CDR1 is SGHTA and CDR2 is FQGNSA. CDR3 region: CASSLSGEVGNEQFF. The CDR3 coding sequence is TGTGCCAGCAGCTTATCGGGGGAAGTCGGGAATGAGCAGTTCTTC.

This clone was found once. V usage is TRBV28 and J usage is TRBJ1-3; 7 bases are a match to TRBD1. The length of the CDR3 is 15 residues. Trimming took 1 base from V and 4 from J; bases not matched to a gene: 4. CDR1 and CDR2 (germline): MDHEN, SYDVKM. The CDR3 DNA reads TGTGCCAGCAGTTTATACAGGGGCAACGGAAACACCATATATTTT. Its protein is CASSLYRGNGNTIYF.

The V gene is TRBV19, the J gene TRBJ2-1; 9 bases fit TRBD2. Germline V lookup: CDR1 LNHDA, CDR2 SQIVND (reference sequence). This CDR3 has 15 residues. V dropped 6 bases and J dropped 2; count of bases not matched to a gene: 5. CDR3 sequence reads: CASRRGGGPYNEQFF. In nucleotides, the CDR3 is TGTGCCAGTAGACGCGGGGGGGGTCCCTACAATGAGCAGTTCTTC.

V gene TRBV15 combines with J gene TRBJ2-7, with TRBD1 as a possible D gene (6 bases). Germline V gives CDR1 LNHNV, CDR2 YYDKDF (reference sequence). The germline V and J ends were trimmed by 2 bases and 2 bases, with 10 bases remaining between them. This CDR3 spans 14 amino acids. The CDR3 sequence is CATSRSDSTYEQYF. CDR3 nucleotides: TGTGCCACCAGCAGATCGGACAGTACCTACGAGCAGTACTTC.

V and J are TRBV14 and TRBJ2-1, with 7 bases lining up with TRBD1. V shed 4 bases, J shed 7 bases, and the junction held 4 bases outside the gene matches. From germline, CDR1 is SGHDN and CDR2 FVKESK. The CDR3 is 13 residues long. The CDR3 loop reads CASSLQGSNEQFF. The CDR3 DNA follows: TGTGCCAGCAGCCTACAGGGGAGTAATGAGCAGTTCTTC.

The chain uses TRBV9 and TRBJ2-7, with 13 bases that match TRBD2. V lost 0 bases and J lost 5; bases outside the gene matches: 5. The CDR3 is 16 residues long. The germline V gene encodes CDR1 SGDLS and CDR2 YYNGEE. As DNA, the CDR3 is TGTGCCAGCAGCGTAGACCTCGGGACTAGCGGGGACGAGCAGTACTTC. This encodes CASSVDLGTSGDEQYF.

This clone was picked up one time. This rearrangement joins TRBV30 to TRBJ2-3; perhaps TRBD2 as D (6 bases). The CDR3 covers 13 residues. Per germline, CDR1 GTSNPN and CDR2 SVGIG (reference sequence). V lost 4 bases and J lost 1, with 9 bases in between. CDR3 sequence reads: CAWMLAGTDTQYF. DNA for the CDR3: TGTGCCTGGATGTTAGCGGGCACAGATACGCAGTATTTT.

The CDR3 DNA sequence: TGTGCCAGCAGCCAAAGCACCCAGGACACAGATACGCAGTATTTT. This encodes CASSQSTQDTDTQYF. V is TRBV4-2 and J is TRBJ2-3; D gene unclear. CDR1 LGHNA and CDR2 YNFKEQ come from the germline V gene. V was clipped by 2 bases and J by 2 bases, with 11 bases between them. The CDR3 runs to 15 residues.

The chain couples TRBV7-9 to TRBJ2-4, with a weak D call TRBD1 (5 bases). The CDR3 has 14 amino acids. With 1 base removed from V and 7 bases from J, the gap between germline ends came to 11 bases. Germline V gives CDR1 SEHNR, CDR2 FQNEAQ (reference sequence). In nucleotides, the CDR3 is TGTGCCAGCAGCTTAGTCGAGACAGTTAACATTCAGTACTTC. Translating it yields CASSLVETVNIQYF.

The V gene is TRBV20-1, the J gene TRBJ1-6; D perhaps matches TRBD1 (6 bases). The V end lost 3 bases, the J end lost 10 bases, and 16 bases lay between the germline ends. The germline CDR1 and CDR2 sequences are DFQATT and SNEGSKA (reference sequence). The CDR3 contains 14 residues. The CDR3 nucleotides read TGCAGTGCTAGTCCCACAGGGAACCACTCACCCCTCCACTTT. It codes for CSASPTGNHSPLHF.

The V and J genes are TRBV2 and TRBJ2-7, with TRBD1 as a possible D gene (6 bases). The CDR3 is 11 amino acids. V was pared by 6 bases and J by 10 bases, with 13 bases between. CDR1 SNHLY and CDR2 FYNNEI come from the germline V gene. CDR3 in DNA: TGTGCCAGCAGATCGGACAGCCGACAGTACTTC. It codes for CASRSDSRQYF.

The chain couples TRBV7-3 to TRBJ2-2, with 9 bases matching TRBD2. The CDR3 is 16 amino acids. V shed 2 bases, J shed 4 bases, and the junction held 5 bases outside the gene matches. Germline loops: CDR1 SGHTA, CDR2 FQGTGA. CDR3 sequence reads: CASSLESGGPTGELFF. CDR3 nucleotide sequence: TGTGCCAGCAGCTTAGAGAGCGGGGGGCCCACCGGGGAGCTGTTTTTT.

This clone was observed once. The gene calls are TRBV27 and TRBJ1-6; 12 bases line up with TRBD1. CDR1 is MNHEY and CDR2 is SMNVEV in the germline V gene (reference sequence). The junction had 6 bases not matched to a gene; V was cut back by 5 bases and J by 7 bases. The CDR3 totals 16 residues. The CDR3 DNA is TGTGCCAGCAGTCCCGGGACAGGGGGCGCCAATTCACCCCTCCACTTT. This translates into CASSPGTGGANSPLHF.

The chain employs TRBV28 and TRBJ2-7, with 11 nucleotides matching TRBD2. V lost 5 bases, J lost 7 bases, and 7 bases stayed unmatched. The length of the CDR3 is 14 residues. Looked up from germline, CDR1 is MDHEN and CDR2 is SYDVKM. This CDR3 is CASSSSGGAGEQYF. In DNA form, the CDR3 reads TGTGCCAGCAGTAGTAGCGGGGGGGCGGGAGAGCAGTACTTC.

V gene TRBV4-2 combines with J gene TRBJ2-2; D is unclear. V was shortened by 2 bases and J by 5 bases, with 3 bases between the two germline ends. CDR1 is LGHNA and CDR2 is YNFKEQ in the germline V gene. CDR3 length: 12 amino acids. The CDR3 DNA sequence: TGTGCCAGCAGCCAACTTACCGGGGAGCTGTTTTTT. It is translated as CASSQLTGELFF.

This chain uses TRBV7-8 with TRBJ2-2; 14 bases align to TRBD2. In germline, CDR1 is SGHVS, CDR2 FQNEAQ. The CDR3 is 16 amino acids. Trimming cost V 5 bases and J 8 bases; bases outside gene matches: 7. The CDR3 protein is CASSPRLAGGLGELFF. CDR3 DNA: TGTGCCAGCAGCCCCCGACTAGCGGGGGGGCTAGGGGAGCTGTTTTTT. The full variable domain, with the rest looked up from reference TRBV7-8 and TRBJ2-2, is GAGVSQSPRYKVAKRGQDVALRCDPISGHVSLFWYQQALGQGPEFLTYFQNEAQLDKSGLPSDRFFAERPEGSVSTLKIQRTQQEDSAVYLCASSPRLAGGLGELFFGEGSRLTVL.

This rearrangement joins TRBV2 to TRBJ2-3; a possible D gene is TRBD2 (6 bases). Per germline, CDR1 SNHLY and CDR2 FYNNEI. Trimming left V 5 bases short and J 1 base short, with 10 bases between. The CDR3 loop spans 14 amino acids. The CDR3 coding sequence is TGTGCCAGCAGTCGACTAGATCGCACAGATACGCAGTATTTT. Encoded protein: CASSRLDRTDTQYF.

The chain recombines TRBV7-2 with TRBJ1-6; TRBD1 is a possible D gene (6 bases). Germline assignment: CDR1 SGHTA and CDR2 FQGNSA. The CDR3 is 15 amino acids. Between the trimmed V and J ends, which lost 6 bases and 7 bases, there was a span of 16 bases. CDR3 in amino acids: CASSPAGTRNSPLHF. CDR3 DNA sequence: TGTGCCAGCAGTCCAGCCGGGACAAGGAATTCACCCCTCCACTTT.

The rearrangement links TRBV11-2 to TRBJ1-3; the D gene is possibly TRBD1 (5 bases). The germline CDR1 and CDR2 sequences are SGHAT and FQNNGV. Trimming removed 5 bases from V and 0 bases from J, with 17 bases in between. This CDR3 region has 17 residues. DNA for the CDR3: TGTGCCAGCAGCGCCCTGGGTCAGGGTCCCTCTGGAAACACCATATATTTT. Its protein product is CASSALGQGPSGNTIYF.

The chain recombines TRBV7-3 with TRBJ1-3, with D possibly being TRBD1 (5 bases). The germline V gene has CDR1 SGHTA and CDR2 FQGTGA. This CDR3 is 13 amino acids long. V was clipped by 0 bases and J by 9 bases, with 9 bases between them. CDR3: CASSLTGGSTIYF. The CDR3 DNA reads TGTGCCAGCAGCTTAACCGGGGGTAGCACCATATATTTT.

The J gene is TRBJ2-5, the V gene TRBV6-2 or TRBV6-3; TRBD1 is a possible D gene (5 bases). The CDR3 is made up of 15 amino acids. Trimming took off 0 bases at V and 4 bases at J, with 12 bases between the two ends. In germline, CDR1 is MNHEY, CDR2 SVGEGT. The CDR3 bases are TGTGCCAGCAGTTACTCGGATGGGGCCCCAGAGACCCAGTACTTC. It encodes CASSYSDGAPETQYF.

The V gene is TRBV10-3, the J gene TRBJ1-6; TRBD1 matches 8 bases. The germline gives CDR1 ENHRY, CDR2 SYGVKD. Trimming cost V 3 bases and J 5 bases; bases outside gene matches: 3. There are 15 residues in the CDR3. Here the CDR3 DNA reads TGTGCCATCAGTGATCTGGGACAGGATAATTCACCCCTCCACTTT. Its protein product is CAISDLGQDNSPLHF.

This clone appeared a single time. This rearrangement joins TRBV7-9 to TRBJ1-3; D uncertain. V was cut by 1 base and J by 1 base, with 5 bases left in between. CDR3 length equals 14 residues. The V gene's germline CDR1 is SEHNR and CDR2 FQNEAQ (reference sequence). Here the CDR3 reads CASSLGESGNTIYF. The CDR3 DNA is TGTGCCAGCAGCTTAGGAGAATCTGGAAACACCATATATTTT.

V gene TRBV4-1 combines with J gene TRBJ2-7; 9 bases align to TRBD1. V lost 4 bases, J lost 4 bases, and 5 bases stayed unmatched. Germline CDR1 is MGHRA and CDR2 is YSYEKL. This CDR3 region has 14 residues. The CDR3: CASSPRQGEYEQYF. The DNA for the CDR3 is TGCGCCAGCAGCCCCCGACAGGGGGAGTACGAGCAGTACTTC.

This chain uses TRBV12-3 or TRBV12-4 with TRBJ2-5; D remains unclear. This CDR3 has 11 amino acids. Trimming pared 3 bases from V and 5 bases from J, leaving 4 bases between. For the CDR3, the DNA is TGTGCCAGCAGTTTGGGCGAGACCCAGTACTTC. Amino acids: CASSLGETQYF.

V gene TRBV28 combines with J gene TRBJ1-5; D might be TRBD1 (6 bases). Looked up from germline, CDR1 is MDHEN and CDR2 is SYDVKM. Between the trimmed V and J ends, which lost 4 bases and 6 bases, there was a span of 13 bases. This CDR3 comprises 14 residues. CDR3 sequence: CASSSGGAGQPQHF. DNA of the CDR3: TGTGCCAGCAGTTCTGGGGGCGCCGGTCAGCCCCAGCATTTT.

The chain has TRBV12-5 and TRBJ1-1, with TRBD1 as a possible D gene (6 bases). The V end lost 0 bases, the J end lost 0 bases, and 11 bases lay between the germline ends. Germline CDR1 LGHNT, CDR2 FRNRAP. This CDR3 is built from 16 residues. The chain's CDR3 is CASGLVGAGVNTEAFF. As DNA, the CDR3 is TGTGCTAGTGGTTTGGTAGGGGCAGGGGTGAACACTGAAGCTTTCTTT.